Listed below are T cell receptor beta chains from one sample, sequenced in a study of graft-versus-host responses after intestinal transplantation. Here immunoSEQ multiplex PCR was the method, and the copy in TCRdb shows in-frame clones only, minus some. This table holds 71,000 or so clones, around 90% found once. Their antigens remain unidentified. The sequences come from unstimulated CD8+ T cells sorted from spleen or lymph node cells, collected before intestinal transplant. Receptors originate from a human donor who received an intestinal transplant. CDR3s include the opening cysteine and the closing phenylalanine or tryptophan. The order of the fields is CDR3 protein, CDR3 DNA, D gene, J gene, V gene, clone size. D genes are given only for firm matches. Size is omitted from some rows. Given values are once, few, many or a class for expanded clones.

CASSQKGQLNTEAFF,TGCGCCAGCAGCCAAAAAGGACAGCTGAACACTGAAGCTTTCTTT,NA,TRBJ1-1,TRBV4-1,NA
CASSDYRNWDF,TGTGCCAGCAGCGACTATCGCAACTGGGATTTT,NA,TRBJ2-3,TRBV7-3,NA
CSAATSGAPNYGYTF,TGCAGCGCCGCTACTTCAGGGGCCCCAAACTATGGCTACACCTTC,NA,TRBJ1-2,TRBV29-1,NA
CASSFQGGTHMNTEAFF,TGTGCCAGCAGTTTTCAGGGGGGAACTCACATGAACACTGAAGCTTTCTTT,TRBD1,TRBJ1-1,TRBV27,NA
CASSVYKNNEQFF,TGTGCCAGCAGCGTATACAAGAACAATGAGCAGTTCTTC,NA,TRBJ2-1,TRBV7-2,once
CASSEGVGGVQETQYF,TGCGCCAGCAGTGAAGGAGTGGGCGGGGTACAAGAGACCCAGTACTTC,NA,TRBJ2-5,TRBV10-2,NA
CSVLSGVETQYF,TGCAGCGTTTTGTCAGGGGTGGAGACCCAGTACTTC,NA,TRBJ2-5,TRBV29-1,NA
CASSPATGFSGTQYF,TGTGCCAGTAGCCCGGCGACAGGGTTCTCTGGTACGCAGTATTTT,TRBD1,TRBJ2-3,TRBV27,NA
CASSLDGSLWQPQHF,TGTGCCAGCAGCTTAGATGGCTCTTTGTGGCAGCCCCAGCATTTT,NA,TRBJ1-5,TRBV7-9,few
CASIGGWMAEAFF,TGTGCCAGCATTGGAGGGTGGATGGCTGAAGCTTTCTTT,NA,TRBJ1-1,TRBV6-6,NA
CASSSRVNTEAFF,TGTGCCAGCAGCTCCAGGGTGAACACTGAAGCTTTCTTT,NA,TRBJ1-1,TRBV11-3,NA
CASSQDEATEAFF,TGCGCCAGCAGCCAAGATGAGGCAACTGAAGCTTTCTTT,NA,TRBJ1-1,TRBV4-1,NA
CASSLGGGTEAFF,TGTGCCAGCAGCCTCGGGGGGGGCACTGAAGCTTTCTTT,NA,TRBJ1-1,TRBV7-9,NA
CASSFDTGTGNSPLHF,TGTGCCAGCAGCTTTGACACCGGGACAGGGAATTCACCCCTCCACTTT,TRBD1,TRBJ1-6,TRBV7-9,NA
CASSLRGTGKGGYTF,TGTGCCAGCAGTTTAAGGGGGACAGGGAAGGGTGGCTACACCTTC,TRBD1,TRBJ1-2,TRBV27,NA
CASSPGTGGSEQYF,TGTGCCAGCAGTCCCGGGACAGGGGGGTCCGAGCAGTACTTC,TRBD1,TRBJ2-7,TRBV6-4,NA
CASSEAGGRDEQYF,TGTGCCAGCAGTGAAGCGGGGGGGCGGGACGAGCAGTACTTC,NA,TRBJ2-7,TRBV2,NA
CASSATMNTEAFF,TGTGCCAGCAGCGCAACAATGAACACTGAAGCTTTCTTT,NA,TRBJ1-1,TRBV9,few
CATSRVAEIDENTGELFF,TGTGCCACCAGCAGAGTCGCGGAGATCGACGAGAACACCGGGGAGCTGTTTTTT,NA,TRBJ2-2,TRBV15,NA
CASSATAGGPTDTQYF,TGTGCCAGCAGCGCCACGGCGGGGGGGCCCACAGATACGCAGTATTTT,TRBD2,TRBJ2-3,TRBV9,NA
CASSHRDRPYEQYF,TGTGCCAGCAGCCACCGCGACAGGCCCTACGAGCAGTACTTC,NA,TRBJ2-7,TRBV7-9,NA
CASSWEGNYGYTF,TGTGCCAGCAGTTGGGAGGGGAACTATGGCTACACCTTC,NA,TRBJ1-2,TRBV6-5,NA
CASVGRYEKLFF,TGTGCCTCTGTGGGGCGGTATGAAAAACTGTTTTTT,NA,TRBJ1-4,TRBV28,NA
CASSLLVSTEAFF,TGTGCCAGCAGCTTACTAGTGAGCACTGAAGCTTTCTTT,NA,TRBJ1-1,TRBV7-8,once
CASSALEFPDTQYF,TGTGCCAGCAGCGCCCTTGAGTTTCCAGATACGCAGTATTTT,NA,TRBJ2-3,TRBV9,once
CASKTADSNQPQHF,TGTGCCAGCAAAACAGCGGATAGCAATCAGCCCCAGCATTTT,NA,TRBJ1-5,TRBV2,once
CASSPAGGNWPQHF,TGTGCCAGCAGCCCGGCTGGGGGGAATTGGCCCCAGCATTTT,NA,TRBJ1-5,TRBV7-9,NA
CATSRGGGETQYF,TGTGCCACCAGCAGAGGAGGAGGGGAGACCCAGTACTTC,NA,TRBJ2-5,TRBV15,NA
CASSLVQGSYEQYF,TGTGCCAGCAGTTTAGTGCAGGGTTCCTACGAGCAGTACTTC,NA,TRBJ2-7,TRBV27,once